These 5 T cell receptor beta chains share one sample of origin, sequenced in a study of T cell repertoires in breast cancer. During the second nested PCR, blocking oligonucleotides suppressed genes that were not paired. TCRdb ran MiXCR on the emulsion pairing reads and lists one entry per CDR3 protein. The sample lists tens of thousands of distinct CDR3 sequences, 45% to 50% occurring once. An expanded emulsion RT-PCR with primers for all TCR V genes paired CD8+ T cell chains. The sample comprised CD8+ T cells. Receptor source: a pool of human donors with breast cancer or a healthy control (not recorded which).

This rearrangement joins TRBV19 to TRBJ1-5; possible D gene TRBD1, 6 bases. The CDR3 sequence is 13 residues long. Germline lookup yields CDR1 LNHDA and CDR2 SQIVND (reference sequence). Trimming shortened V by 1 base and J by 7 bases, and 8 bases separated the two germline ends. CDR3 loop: CASSIAGVQPQHF. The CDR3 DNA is TGTGCCAGTAGTATAGCAGGGGTACAGCCCCAGCATTTT.

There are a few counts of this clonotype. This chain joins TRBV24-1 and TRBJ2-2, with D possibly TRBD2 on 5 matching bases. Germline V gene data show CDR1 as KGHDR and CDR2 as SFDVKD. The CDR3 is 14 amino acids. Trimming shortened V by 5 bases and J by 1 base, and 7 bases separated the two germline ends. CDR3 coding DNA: TGTGCCACCAGTGCCGGGGTGAACACCGGGGAGCTGTTTTTT. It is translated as CATSAGVNTGELFF.

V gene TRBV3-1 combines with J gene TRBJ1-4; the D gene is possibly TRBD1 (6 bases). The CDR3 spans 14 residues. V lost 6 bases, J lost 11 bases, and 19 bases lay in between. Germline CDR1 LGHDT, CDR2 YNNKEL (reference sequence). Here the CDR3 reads CASSEQQGSWKLFF. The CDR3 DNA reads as TGTGCCAGCAGTGAACAACAGGGATCGTGGAAACTGTTTTTT.

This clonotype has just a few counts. CDR3 protein: CASRGTSSTEAFF. The DNA of the CDR3 is TGTGCCAGCAGGGGGACGAGTAGCACTGAAGCTTTCTTT. The rearrangement links TRBV6-1 to TRBJ1-1; tentative D call: TRBD1 (5 bases). V gave up 6 bases and J gave up 4 bases, with 12 bases separating them. The CDR3 sequence is 13 residues long. From germline, CDR1 is MNHNS and CDR2 SASEGT.

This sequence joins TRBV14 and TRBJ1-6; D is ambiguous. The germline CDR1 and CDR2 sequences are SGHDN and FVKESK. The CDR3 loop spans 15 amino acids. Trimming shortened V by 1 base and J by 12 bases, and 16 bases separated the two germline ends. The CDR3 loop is CASSQGSPQYLPLHF. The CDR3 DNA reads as TGTGCCAGCAGCCAAGGCAGCCCCCAGTATTTACCCCTCCACTTT.